This T cell receptor beta chain appears in the sequencing data of a study of blood T cell repertoires in COVID-19. Study-wide background: Specimens from acute and convalescent COVID-19 originated in the United States, Italy and Spain. T cells, B-cell-depleted T cells, or PBMCs supplied cDNA or gDNA.

V lost 7 bases, J lost 7 bases, and 14 bases lay in between. Germline values: CDR1 SGHAT, CDR2 FQNNGV. The CDR3 has 13 amino acids. In the original workflow: Reference gene primer amplification gave estimated nucleated cell counts. Sequencing was performed with immunoSEQ multiplex PCR; in TCRdb, only in-frame clones are kept and a portion is missing. V, J and clone size derive from that table, while D and trimming were established from the DNA sequence. This sample has some 150,000 clones, with about 87% found just once. The chain carries TRBV11-2 and TRBJ2-1, with a tentative D call TRBD1 (6 bases). The material sequenced was peripheral blood. This receptor was taken from a man aged 50-60 years who had recovered from COVID-19. This chain's CDR3 is CASNNGQLNEQFF. Here the CDR3 DNA reads TGTGCCAGCAACAATGGACAGTTGAATGAGCAGTTCTTC.